A single T cell receptor (beta chain) is shown here with its context. Its antigen is not identified. V was trimmed by 0 bases and J by 2 bases, leaving 10 bases between them. The CDR3 extends over 16 amino acids. CDR1 and CDR2 (germline): MNHEY, SVGAGI. This specimen comes from a study of cytomegalovirus exposure and HLA in healthy donors. Study-level results: Presence/absence comparisons presumed near-even sequencing depth among donors.

A multiplex PCR was run with 60 Vbeta primers and 13 Jbeta primers. The data were produced by immunoSEQ multiplex PCR, yet TCRdb's version contains in-frame clones alone and is incomplete. The top ten clones hold roughly 0.62% of a sample with about 200,000 clones, approximately 82% of them seen once. Specimen: PBMCs. This chain uses TRBV6-5 with TRBJ2-2; D remains ambiguous. The receptor's source is a man between 18 and 35 years old in good health and CMV-seronegative. The CDR3 sequence: CASSYSLNRNTGELFF. In DNA, the CDR3 is TGTGCCAGCAGTTACTCGCTCAACAGAAACACCGGGGAGCTGTTTTTT.